This TCR beta chain was obtained from a study of OX40 agonist ivuxolimab in advanced cancers. Study background: Aged roughly 23 to 80 with a mean of approximately 57 years, they were about 80% male.

Comments on this clone: The antigen is unknown.

Study outcomes and limitations: By week 6 at 0.1 to 3.0 mg/kg, blood CD4+ and CD8+ T cells had expanded clonally.

The V gene's germline CDR1 is KGHSH and CDR2 LQKENI. This CDR3 has 13 amino acids. Trimming pared 1 base from V and 5 bases from J, leaving 6 bases between. Exclusion applied to patients with autoimmune disease history or systemic immunosuppression. Baseline, cycle 4 day 1, and cycle 7 day 1 were the blood sampling points. Using immunoSEQ multiplex PCR, the repertoire was profiled, and TCRdb retains in-frame clones only, with some absent. Of 80,000 to 100,000 clones listed, 75% to 90% are singletons. The source was CD4+ or CD8+ T cells sorted from blood, collected in a trial of the OX40 agonist ivuxolimab. This clonotype was sampled from an adult with an advanced solid tumor such as melanoma, head and neck, liver or kidney cancer. The chain links TRBV18 to TRBJ1-5; unclear D gene. Here the CDR3 DNA reads TGTGCCAGCTCACCACAACAGTATCAGCCCCAGCATTTT. It is translated as CASSPQQYQPQHF.